This T cell receptor (beta chain) was recovered during a study of shared clonotypes between healthy human individuals. The CDR3 contains 21 residues. Trimming took 1 base from V and 0 from J, leaving 25 bases between them. Germline V gene data show CDR1 as SGHTA and CDR2 as FQGTGA. The data were produced by immunoSEQ multiplex PCR, yet TCRdb's version contains in-frame clones alone and is incomplete. Of over 700,000 clones in the sample, approximately 77% were seen once. The V gene is TRBV7-3, the J gene TRBJ2-1; D assignment may be TRBD1 or TRBD2 (5 bases each). Sequenced: memory CD4+ T cells sorted from blood. Subset of the sample: CD45RA-negative fraction. The clonotype was recovered from a woman aged 25 to 39 in good health. The CDR3 DNA reads as TGTGCCAGCAGCTTAATGTCTGTGGGGGAGAGAGGAAAAAGCTCCTACAATGAGCAGTTCTTC. This translates into CASSLMSVGERGKSSYNEQFF.